These 25 T cell receptor beta chains came from one sample sequenced in a study of beta chain features in type 1 diabetes. Findings and caveats of the study: Among all four CD4+ subsets, Type 1 diabetes patients had TCRB CDR3s that were moderately but significantly shorter.

Sequenced material consisted of expressed TCRB transcripts (all of the isolated RNA was reverse transcribed). Using immunoSEQ multiplex PCR, the repertoire was profiled, and TCRdb retains in-frame clones only, with some absent. In the table there are 250,000 to 350,000 clones, around 16% of which are singletons. No antigens are known for them. The source material was naive CD4+ T cells from blood. The receptors originated from a man in his late teens or twenties with type 1 diabetes.

This clone was detected a few times. CDR3: CASSVDPGDNEQFF. As DNA, the CDR3 is TGTGCCAGCAGCGTAGATCCAGGGGACAATGAGCAGTTCTTC. V gene TRBV9 combines with J gene TRBJ2-1, with D perhaps TRBD1 (6 bases). The germline CDR1 and CDR2 sequences are SGDLS and YYNGEE. The CDR3 has 14 residues. Trimming pared 0 bases from V and 5 bases from J, leaving 9 bases between.

The chain uses TRBV6-5 and TRBJ1-5; TRBD1 might be the D (6 bases). The CDR3 contains 13 residues. Germline V gene data show CDR1 as MNHEY and CDR2 as SVGAGI. Trimming took off 6 bases at V and 6 bases at J, with 12 bases between the two ends. CDR3 region: CASSLDRTQPQHF. The DNA of the CDR3 is TGTGCCAGCAGCCTCGACAGGACTCAGCCCCAGCATTTT.

The CDR3 here is CASSGSNEQFF. The CDR3 DNA is TGTGCCAGCAGCGGGAGCAATGAGCAGTTCTTC. The chain employs TRBV7-8 and TRBJ2-1; possible D gene TRBD2, 5 bases. Trimming pared 5 bases from V and 6 bases from J, leaving 5 bases between. The germline V gene has CDR1 SGHVS and CDR2 FQNEAQ. CDR3 length equals 11 residues. Full variable domain (rest looked up from reference TRBV7-8 and TRBJ2-1): GAGVSQSPRYKVAKRGQDVALRCDPISGHVSLFWYQQALGQGPEFLTYFQNEAQLDKSGLPSDRFFAERPEGSVSTLKIQRTQQEDSAVYLCASSGSNEQFFGPGTRLTVL.

The CDR3 bases are TGTGCCAGTACAGATATCCAGGGTGTCCAAGAGACCCAGTACTTC. It specifies CASTDIQGVQETQYF. J is TRBJ2-5 and V is TRBV18; perhaps TRBD1 as D (5 bases). The CDR3 is 15 residues long. Trimming took 9 bases from V and 1 from J, leaving 18 bases between them. Per the germline V gene, CDR1 is KGHSH and CDR2 is LQKENI.

The chain employs TRBV11-3 and TRBJ1-6, with TRBD1 as a possible D gene (5 bases). Trimming removed 2 bases from V and 9 bases from J, with 8 bases in between. The CDR3 spans 13 residues. Germline values: CDR1 SGHNT, CDR2 YENEEA. CDR3 sequence reads: CASSLTQGSPLHF. The CDR3 region has the DNA TGTGCCAGCAGCTTAACTCAGGGTTCACCCCTCCACTTT.

The sample holds a few counts of this clone. This sequence joins TRBV6-5 and TRBJ1-2; the match to TRBD1 covers 8 bases. Trimming at V came to 5 bases and at J to 5 bases, leaving 4 bases not matched to a gene. Germline-derived CDR1 and CDR2 are MNHEY and SVGAGI. This CDR3 is built from 13 residues. The CDR3: CASSQTGVYGYTF. For the CDR3, the DNA is TGTGCCAGCAGTCAGACAGGGGTTTATGGCTACACCTTC.

This clone was seen more than once but under ten times. This chain links TRBV6-6 with TRBJ2-2, with TRBD1 matching 8 bases. With 6 bases clipped from V and 1 base from J, the junction kept 4 bases outside the gene matches. CDR3 length equals 15 residues. Germline V lookup: CDR1 MNHNY, CDR2 SVGAGI (reference sequence). The CDR3 protein is CASSPDRGNTGELFF. CDR3 DNA: TGTGCCAGCAGCCCTGACAGGGGGAACACCGGGGAGCTGTTTTTT.

This sequence joins TRBV5-1 and TRBJ2-2; D is perhaps TRBD1 (6 bases). The CDR3 is 15 amino acids. V was trimmed by 4 bases and J by 3 bases, leaving 13 bases between them. Germline V gene sequence: CDR1 SGHRS, CDR2 YFSETQ. The CDR3 region has the DNA TGCGCCAGCAGCCAAGGACAGAGAGACACCGGGGAGCTGTTTTTT. Protein sequence: CASSQGQRDTGELFF.

A few counts support this clone. This rearrangement joins TRBV5-1 to TRBJ2-1; 8 bases line up with TRBD2. The CDR3 sequence is 15 residues long. V dropped 0 bases and J dropped 4; count of bases not matched to a gene: 3. In germline, CDR1 is SGHRS, CDR2 YFSETQ. CDR3 coding DNA: TGCGCCAGCAGCTTGGTCAGCGGGGGTTACAATGAGCAGTTCTTC. Its translation: CASSLVSGGYNEQFF.

This clone was found a few times. The chain employs TRBV6-6 and TRBJ2-4, with TRBD2 as a possible D gene (6 bases). Germline lookup yields CDR1 MNHNY and CDR2 SVGAGI (reference sequence). The CDR3 sequence is 16 residues long. V lost 0 bases, J lost 0 bases, and 9 bases lay in between. Here the CDR3 reads CASSYSGGVAKNIQYF. The CDR3 nucleotides are TGTGCCAGCAGTTACTCCGGCGGGGTAGCCAAAAACATTCAGTACTTC.

V and J are TRBV28 and TRBJ1-1; TRBD1 might be the D (5 bases). Germline V gene sequence: CDR1 MDHEN, CDR2 SYDVKM. The CDR3 totals 12 residues. V gave up 6 bases and J gave up 7 bases, with 12 bases separating them. The CDR3 loop reads CASSLTADEAFF. The CDR3 nucleotides are TGTGCCAGCAGCCTGACAGCTGATGAAGCTTTCTTT.

The chain couples TRBV7-2 to TRBJ2-7, with D possibly being TRBD1 (5 bases). This CDR3 is built from 15 residues. The V and J ends lost 1 base and 6 bases respectively, with 16 bases between them. Germline lookup yields CDR1 SGHTA and CDR2 FQGNSA. The CDR3 sequence is CASSLGTYDNSEQYF. CDR3 coding DNA: TGTGCCAGCAGCTTAGGGACATACGACAATAGCGAGCAGTACTTC.

J is TRBJ1-4 and V is TRBV6-4; D is uncertain. The CDR3 length is 13 residues. From germline, CDR1 is MRHNA and CDR2 SNTAGT. V dropped 4 bases and J dropped 6 bases, with 9 bases sitting between them. CDR3 sequence reads: CASSAGPDEKLFF. DNA of the CDR3: TGTGCCAGCAGTGCTGGGCCTGATGAAAAACTGTTTTTT.

V gene TRBV6-6 combines with J gene TRBJ1-2, with TRBD1 identical over 8 bases. The CDR3 loop spans 15 amino acids. The junction had 11 bases not matched to a gene; V was cut back by 3 bases and J by 8 bases. Per the germline V gene, CDR1 is MNHNY and CDR2 is SVGAGI (reference sequence). Here the CDR3 reads CASSYRAQTGEGYTF. As DNA, the CDR3 is TGTGCCAGCAGTTATCGCGCACAGACAGGGGAGGGCTACACCTTC.

V usage is TRBV29-1 and J usage is TRBJ2-3, with D possibly being TRBD2 (6 bases). This CDR3 region has 12 residues. Trimming pared 8 bases from V and 6 bases from J, leaving 15 bases between. Germline V CDR1 and CDR2: SQVTM, ANQGSEA. CDR3 sequence: CSINRGMDTQYF. The CDR3 DNA reads as TGCAGCATCAATCGGGGGATGGATACGCAGTATTTT.

The V gene is TRBV28, the J gene TRBJ1-1, with 8 bases fitting TRBD1. The CDR3 spans 15 residues. Germline-derived CDR1 and CDR2 are MDHEN and SYDVKM. After removal of 5 bases from V and 1 base from J, the junction contained 6 bases not matched to a gene. CDR3 DNA sequence: TGTGCCAGCAGTGCATCCGGGACAGGGAACACTGAAGCTTTCTTT. This codes for CASSASGTGNTEAFF.

The chain links TRBV30 to TRBJ2-2; D is uncertain. The CDR3 loop spans 14 amino acids. Germline assignment: CDR1 GTSNPN and CDR2 SVGIG (reference sequence). V was cut by 1 base and J by 1 base, with 7 bases left in between. Here the CDR3 reads CAWSGQLNTGELFF. The CDR3 region has the DNA TGTGCCTGGAGTGGTCAGTTGAACACCGGGGAGCTGTTTTTT.

This clone was counted a few times. This chain connects TRBV5-1 to TRBJ2-1, with D possibly matching TRBD2 (6 bases). Trimming took 5 bases from V and 0 from J, leaving 12 bases between them. This CDR3 region has 15 residues. Germline V gene sequence: CDR1 SGHRS, CDR2 YFSETQ. DNA for the CDR3: TGCGCCAGCAGATTTGGCGGGGCCTCCTACAATGAGCAGTTCTTC. It is translated as CASRFGGASYNEQFF. Combining the CDR3 with reference TRBV5-1 and TRBJ2-1 gives the whole variable domain KAGVTQTPRYLIKTRGQQVTLSCSPISGHRSVSWYQQTPGQGLQFLFEYFSETQRNKGNFPGRFSGRQFSNSRSEMNVSTLELGDSALYLCASRFGGASYNEQFFGPGTRLTVL.

The chain is built from TRBV19 and TRBJ2-3; D call uncertain. Germline lookup yields CDR1 LNHDA and CDR2 SQIVND (reference sequence). The CDR3 totals 13 residues. Trimming took off 8 bases at V and 0 bases at J, with 9 bases between the two ends. The CDR3 nucleotides are TGTGCCAGTCCCGGGTTTAGCACAGATACGCAGTATTTT. Its protein product is CASPGFSTDTQYF.

This clone turned up a few times. The rearrangement joins TRBV29-1 to TRBJ1-5; 7 nucleotides agree with TRBD1. The CDR3 extends over 14 amino acids. V was pared by 6 bases and J by 2 bases, with 7 bases of the junction left unmatched. CDR1 SQVTM and CDR2 ANQGSEA come from the germline V gene. CDR3 sequence: CSVRTGDGNQPQHF. The CDR3 coding sequence is TGCAGCGTCCGAACAGGGGATGGCAATCAGCCCCAGCATTTT.

This clone turned up a few times. The CDR3 DNA is TGTGCCAGCAGCCCCCTATCAGAGACCCAGTACTTC. Its protein product is CASSPLSETQYF. V usage is TRBV2 and J usage is TRBJ2-5, with D hard to call. CDR3 length: 12 amino acids. Germline CDR1 and CDR2: SNHLY and FYNNEI. The V gene lost 6 bases and the J gene lost 4 bases, with 9 bases spanning the gap.

The chain is built from TRBV4-2 and TRBJ1-1, with 8 positions matching TRBD1. Unmatched junction bases numbered 8, after V lost 5 bases and J lost 6 bases. Germline V gene sequence: CDR1 LGHNA, CDR2 YNFKEQ. CDR3 length: 14 residues. CDR3 coding DNA: TGTGCCAGCAGCTCCAAGGACAGGGCTGCTGAAGCTTTCTTT. Its protein is CASSSKDRAAEAFF.

The rearrangement links TRBV7-2 to TRBJ2-6; TRBD1 is a possible D gene (5 bases). V was trimmed by 1 base and J by 0 bases, leaving 13 bases between them. CDR1 is SGHTA, CDR2 FQGNSA, per germline. This CDR3 spans 18 amino acids. The CDR3 DNA sequence: TGTGCCAGCAGCTTAGTTGGGTCAGGGAACTCTGGGGCCAACGTCCTGACTTTC. Residues: CASSLVGSGNSGANVLTF.

The chain has TRBV30 and TRBJ2-6; D is unclear. Germline-derived CDR1 and CDR2 are GTSNPN and SVGIG (reference sequence). This CDR3 region has 16 residues. Deletions cut 1 base from V and 0 bases from J, with 10 bases between. The CDR3 region is CAWSALLGSGANVLTF. CDR3 nucleotides: TGTGCCTGGAGTGCCCTACTTGGCTCTGGGGCCAACGTCCTGACTTTC.

This clone was observed a handful of times. The chain joins TRBV28 to TRBJ2-3, with a possible D match to TRBD2 (5 bases). CDR1 is MDHEN, CDR2 SYDVKM, per germline. V shed 6 bases and J shed 1 base, with 11 bases lying between them. This CDR3 spans 14 amino acids. CDR3 DNA sequence: TGTGCCAGCAGCTCCCAAGCGGGCACAGATACGCAGTATTTT. This encodes CASSSQAGTDTQYF.